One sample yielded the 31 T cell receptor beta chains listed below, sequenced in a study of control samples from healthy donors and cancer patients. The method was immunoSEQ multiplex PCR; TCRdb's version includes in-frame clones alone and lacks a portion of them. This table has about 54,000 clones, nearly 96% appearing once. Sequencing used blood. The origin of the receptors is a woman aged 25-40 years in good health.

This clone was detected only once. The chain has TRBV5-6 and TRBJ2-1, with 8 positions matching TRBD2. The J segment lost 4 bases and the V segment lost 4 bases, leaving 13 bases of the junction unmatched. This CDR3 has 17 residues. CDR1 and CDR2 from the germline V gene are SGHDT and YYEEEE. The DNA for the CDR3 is TGTGCCAGCAGCGCACTGCGGGGGGACTCAGTGTACAATGAGCAGTTCTTC. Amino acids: CASSALRGDSVYNEQFF.

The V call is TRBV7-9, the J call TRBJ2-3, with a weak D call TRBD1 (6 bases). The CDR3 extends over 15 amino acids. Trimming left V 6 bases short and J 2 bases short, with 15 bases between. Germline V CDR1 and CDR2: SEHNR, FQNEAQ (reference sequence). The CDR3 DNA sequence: TGTGCCAGCAGTTGGTCCTGGACAGACACAGATACGCAGTATTTT. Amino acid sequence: CASSWSWTDTDTQYF.

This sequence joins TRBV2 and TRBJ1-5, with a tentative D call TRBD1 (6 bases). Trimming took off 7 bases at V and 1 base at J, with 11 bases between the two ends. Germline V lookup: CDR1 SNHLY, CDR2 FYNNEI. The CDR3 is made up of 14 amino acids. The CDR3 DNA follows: TGTGCCAGCAACGGACAGAACAGCAATCAGCCCCAGCATTTT. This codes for CASNGQNSNQPQHF.

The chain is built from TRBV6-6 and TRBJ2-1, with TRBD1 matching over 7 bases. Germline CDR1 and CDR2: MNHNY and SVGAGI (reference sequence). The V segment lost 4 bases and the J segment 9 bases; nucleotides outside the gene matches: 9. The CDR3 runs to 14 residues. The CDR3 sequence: CASSSRQGTAEQFF. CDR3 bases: TGTGCCAGCAGTTCTAGACAGGGAACAGCTGAGCAGTTCTTC.

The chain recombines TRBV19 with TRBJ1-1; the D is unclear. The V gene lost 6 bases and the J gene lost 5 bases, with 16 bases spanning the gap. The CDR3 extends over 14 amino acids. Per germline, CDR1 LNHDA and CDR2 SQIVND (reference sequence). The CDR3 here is CASRQKVGGTEAFF. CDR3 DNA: TGTGCCAGTAGACAAAAAGTGGGTGGAACTGAAGCTTTCTTT.

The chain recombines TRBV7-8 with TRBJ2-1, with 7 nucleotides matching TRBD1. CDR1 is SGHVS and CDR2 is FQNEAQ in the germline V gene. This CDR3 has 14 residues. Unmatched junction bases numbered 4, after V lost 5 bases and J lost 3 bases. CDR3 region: CASSTQGDYNEQFF. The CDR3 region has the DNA TGTGCCAGCAGCACCCAGGGGGACTACAATGAGCAGTTCTTC. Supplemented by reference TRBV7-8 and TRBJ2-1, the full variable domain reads GAGVSQSPRYKVAKRGQDVALRCDPISGHVSLFWYQQALGQGPEFLTYFQNEAQLDKSGLPSDRFFAERPEGSVSTLKIQRTQQEDSAVYLCASSTQGDYNEQFFGPGTRLTVL.

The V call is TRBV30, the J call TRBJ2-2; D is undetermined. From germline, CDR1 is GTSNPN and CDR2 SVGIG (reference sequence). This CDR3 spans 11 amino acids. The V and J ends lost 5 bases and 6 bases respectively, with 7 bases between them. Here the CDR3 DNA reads TGTGCCTGGCGCCATGCCGGGGAGCTGTTTTTT. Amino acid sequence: CAWRHAGELFF.

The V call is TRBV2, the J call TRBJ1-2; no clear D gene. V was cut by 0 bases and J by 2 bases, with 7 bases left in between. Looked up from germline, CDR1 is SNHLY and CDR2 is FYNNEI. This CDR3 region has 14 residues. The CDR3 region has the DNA TGTGCCAGCAGTGAAGCGGGCAGGAACTATGGCTACACCTTC. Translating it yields CASSEAGRNYGYTF.

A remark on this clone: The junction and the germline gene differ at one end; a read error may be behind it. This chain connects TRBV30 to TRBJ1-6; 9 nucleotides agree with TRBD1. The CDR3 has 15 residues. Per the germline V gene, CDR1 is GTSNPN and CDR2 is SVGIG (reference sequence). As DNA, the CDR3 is TGTGCCCGGAGTGTCAGGACAGGGGAGAATTCACCCCTCCACTTT. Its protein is CARSVRTGENSPLHF.

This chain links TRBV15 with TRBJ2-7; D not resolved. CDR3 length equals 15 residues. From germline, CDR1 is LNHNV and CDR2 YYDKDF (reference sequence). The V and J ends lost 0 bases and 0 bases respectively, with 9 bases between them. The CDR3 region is CATSRDRRTSYEQYF. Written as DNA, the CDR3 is TGTGCCACCAGCAGAGACAGGAGAACCTCCTACGAGCAGTACTTC. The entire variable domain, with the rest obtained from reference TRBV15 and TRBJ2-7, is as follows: DAMVIQNPRYQVTQFGKPVTLSCSQTLNHNVMYWYQQKSSQAPKLLFHYYDKDFNNEADTPDNFQSRRPNTSFCFLDIRSPGLGDTAMYLCATSRDRRTSYEQYFGPGTRLTVT.

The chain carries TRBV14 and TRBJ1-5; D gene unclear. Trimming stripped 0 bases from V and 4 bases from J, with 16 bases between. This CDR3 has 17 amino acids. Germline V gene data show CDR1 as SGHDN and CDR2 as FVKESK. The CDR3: CASSQDRSYLGNQPQHF. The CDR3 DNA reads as TGTGCCAGCAGCCAAGATCGTTCTTATTTGGGTAATCAGCCCCAGCATTTT.

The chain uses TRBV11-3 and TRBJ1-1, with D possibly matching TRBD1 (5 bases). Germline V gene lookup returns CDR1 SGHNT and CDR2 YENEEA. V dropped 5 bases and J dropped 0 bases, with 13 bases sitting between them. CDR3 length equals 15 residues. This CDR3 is CASSPSGGMNTEAFF. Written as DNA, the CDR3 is TGTGCCAGCAGCCCTTCGGGGGGGATGAACACTGAAGCTTTCTTT.

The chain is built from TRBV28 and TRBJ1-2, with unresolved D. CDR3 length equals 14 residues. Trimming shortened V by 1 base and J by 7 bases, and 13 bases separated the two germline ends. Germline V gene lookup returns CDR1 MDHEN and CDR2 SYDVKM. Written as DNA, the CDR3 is TGTGCCAGCAGTTTATCCCCAGCCCCCGGTGGCTACACCTTC. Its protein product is CASSLSPAPGGYTF.

The CDR3 sequence is CASSRDGATLSGANVLTF. DNA of the CDR3: TGTGCCAGCAGCCGGGACGGGGCAACCCTCTCTGGGGCCAACGTCCTGACTTTC. The chain employs TRBV7-6 and TRBJ2-6; D is possibly TRBD1 or TRBD2 (5 bases each). V was clipped by 5 bases and J by 0 bases, with 17 bases between them. CDR1 is SGHVS, CDR2 FNYEAQ, per germline. This CDR3 has 18 residues.

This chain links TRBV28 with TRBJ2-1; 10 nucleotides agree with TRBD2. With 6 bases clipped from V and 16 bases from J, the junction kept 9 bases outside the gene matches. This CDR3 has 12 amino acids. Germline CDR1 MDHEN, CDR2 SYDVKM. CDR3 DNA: TGTGCCAGCAGCCCGACCGGGACTAGCGTTTTCTTC. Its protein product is CASSPTGTSVFF.

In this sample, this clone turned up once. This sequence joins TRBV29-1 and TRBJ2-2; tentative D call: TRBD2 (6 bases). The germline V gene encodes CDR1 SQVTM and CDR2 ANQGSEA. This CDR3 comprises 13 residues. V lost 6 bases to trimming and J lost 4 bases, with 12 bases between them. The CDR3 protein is CSVRLGGTGELFF. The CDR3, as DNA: TGCAGCGTCCGATTGGGGGGCACCGGGGAGCTGTTTTTT.

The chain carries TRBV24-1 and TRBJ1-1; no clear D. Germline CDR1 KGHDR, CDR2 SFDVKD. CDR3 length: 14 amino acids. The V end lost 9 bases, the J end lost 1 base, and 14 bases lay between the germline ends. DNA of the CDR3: TGTGCCACCGCCGGGGTGAAGGGGAACACTGAAGCTTTCTTT. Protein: CATAGVKGNTEAFF.

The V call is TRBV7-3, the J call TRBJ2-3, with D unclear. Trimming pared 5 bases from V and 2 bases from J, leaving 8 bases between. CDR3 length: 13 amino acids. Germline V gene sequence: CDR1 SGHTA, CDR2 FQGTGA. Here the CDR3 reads CASSPQITDTQYF. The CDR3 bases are TGTGCCAGCAGCCCCCAAATCACAGATACGCAGTATTTT.

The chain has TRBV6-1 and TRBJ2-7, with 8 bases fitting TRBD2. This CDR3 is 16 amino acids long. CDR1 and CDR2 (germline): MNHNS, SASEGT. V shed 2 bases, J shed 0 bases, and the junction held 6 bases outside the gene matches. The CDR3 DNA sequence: TGTGCCAGCAGTGAAATCATGAGCGGGAGCTCCTACGAGCAGTACTTC. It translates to CASSEIMSGSSYEQYF.

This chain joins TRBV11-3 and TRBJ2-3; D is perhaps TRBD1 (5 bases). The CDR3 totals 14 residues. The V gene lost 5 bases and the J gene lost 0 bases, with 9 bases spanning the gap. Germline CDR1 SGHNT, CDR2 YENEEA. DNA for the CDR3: TGTGCCAGCAGCGGAAGACAGAGCACAGATACGCAGTATTTT. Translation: CASSGRQSTDTQYF. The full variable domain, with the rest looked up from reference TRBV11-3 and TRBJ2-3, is EAGVVQSPRYKIIEKKQPVAFWCNPISGHNTLYWYLQNLGQGPELLIRYENEEAVDDSQLPKDRFSAERLKGVDSTLKIQPAELGDSAVYLCASSGRQSTDTQYFGPGTRLTVL.

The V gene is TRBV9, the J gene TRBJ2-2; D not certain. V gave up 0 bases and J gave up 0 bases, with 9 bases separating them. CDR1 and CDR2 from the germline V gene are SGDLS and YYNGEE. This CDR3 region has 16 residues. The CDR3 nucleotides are TGTGCCAGCAGCGTAGAGAGGAGCCCGAACACCGGGGAGCTGTTTTTT. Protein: CASSVERSPNTGELFF.

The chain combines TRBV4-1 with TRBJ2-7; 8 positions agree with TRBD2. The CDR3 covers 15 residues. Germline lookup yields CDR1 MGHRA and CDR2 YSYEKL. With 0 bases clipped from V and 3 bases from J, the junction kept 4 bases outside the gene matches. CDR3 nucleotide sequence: TGCGCCAGCAGCCAAGAACTAGCGGAAAACTACGAGCAGTACTTC. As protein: CASSQELAENYEQYF.

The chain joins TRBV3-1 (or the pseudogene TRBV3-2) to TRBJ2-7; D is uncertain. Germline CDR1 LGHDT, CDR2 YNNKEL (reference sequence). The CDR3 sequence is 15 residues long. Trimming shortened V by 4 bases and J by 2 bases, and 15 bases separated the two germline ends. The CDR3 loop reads CASSPLVAETYEQYF. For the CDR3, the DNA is TGTGCCAGCAGCCCGCTGGTGGCGGAGACCTACGAGCAGTACTTC.

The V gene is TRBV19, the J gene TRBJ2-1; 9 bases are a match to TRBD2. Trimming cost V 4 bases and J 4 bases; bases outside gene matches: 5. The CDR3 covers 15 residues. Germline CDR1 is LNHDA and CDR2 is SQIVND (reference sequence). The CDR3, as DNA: TGTGCCAGTAGTACCAATAGCGGGAGATACAATGAGCAGTTCTTC. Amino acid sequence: CASSTNSGRYNEQFF.

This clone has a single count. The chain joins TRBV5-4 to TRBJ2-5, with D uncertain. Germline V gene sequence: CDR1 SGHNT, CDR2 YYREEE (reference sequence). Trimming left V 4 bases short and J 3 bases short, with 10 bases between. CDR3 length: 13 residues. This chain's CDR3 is CASSQKLEETQYF. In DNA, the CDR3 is TGTGCCAGCAGCCAGAAGCTAGAAGAGACCCAGTACTTC.

The CDR3 reads CAWSLGGGGPDTQYF. In DNA, the CDR3 is TGTGCCTGGAGCCTGGGGGGGGGAGGCCCAGATACGCAGTATTTT. V usage is TRBV30 and J usage is TRBJ2-3; TRBD2 aligns across 7 bases. The V gene end was trimmed by 3 bases and the J gene end by 4 bases; junction bases not matched to a gene: 10. The CDR3 length is 15 residues. Germline CDR1 GTSNPN, CDR2 SVGIG (reference sequence).

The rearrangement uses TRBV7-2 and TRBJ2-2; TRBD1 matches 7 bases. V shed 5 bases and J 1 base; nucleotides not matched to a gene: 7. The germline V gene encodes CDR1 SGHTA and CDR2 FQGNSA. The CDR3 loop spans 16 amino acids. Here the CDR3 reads CASSPWTGMNTGELFF. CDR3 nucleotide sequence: TGTGCCAGCAGCCCCTGGACAGGAATGAACACCGGGGAGCTGTTTTTT.

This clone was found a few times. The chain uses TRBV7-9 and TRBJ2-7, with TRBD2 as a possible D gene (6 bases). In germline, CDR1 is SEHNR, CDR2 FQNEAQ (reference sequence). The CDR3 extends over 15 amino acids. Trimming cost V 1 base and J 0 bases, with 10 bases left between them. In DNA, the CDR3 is TGTGCCAGCAGCTTAGAGGCGGGAATCTCCTACGAGCAGTACTTC. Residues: CASSLEAGISYEQYF.

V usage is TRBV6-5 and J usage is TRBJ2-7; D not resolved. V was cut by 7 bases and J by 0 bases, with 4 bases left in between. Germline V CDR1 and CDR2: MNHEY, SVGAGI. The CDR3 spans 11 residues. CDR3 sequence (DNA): TGTGCCAGCAAGGACTCCTACGAGCAGTACTTC. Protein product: CASKDSYEQYF.

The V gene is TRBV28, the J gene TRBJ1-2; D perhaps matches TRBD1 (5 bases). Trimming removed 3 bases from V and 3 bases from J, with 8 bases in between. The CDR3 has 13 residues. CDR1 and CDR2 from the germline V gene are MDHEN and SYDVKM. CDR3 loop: CASSLGGYYGYTF. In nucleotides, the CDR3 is TGTGCCAGCAGTTTGGGGGGTTACTATGGCTACACCTTC.

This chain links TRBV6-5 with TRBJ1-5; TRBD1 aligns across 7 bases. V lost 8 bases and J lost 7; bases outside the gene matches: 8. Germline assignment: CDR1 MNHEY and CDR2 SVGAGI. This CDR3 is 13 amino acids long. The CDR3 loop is CASGVKGAQPQHF. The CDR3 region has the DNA TGTGCCAGCGGGGTTAAGGGGGCCCAGCCCCAGCATTTT.